This TCR beta chain was sequenced for a study of high-grade serous ovarian cancer treatment subgroups. Study outcomes and limitations: Repertoire similarity ranged roughly 0.11 to 0.85 between tumors of one patient. These tumor repertoires lack spatial information from bulk sequencing.

Worth noting for this clone: Its antigen is still unknown.

Tumor tissue was taken before any definitive surgery or chemotherapy was given. Data came from immunoSEQ multiplex PCR; TCRdb stores just in-frame clones and leaves some out. The sample includes approximately 15,000 clones, around 73% of them seen just once. The sequencing input was tumor tissue. The receptor was isolated from a human donor with high-grade serous ovarian cancer.

The CDR3 region is CASSLYPRGVETQYF. CDR3 in DNA: TGTGCCAGCAGCTTATATCCTAGGGGCGTAGAGACCCAGTACTTC. This chain uses TRBV7-2 with TRBJ2-5, with a possible D match to TRBD1 (5 bases). Trimming removed 2 bases from V and 4 bases from J, with 14 bases in between. This CDR3 is built from 15 residues. Per the germline V gene, CDR1 is SGHTA and CDR2 is FQGNSA.